This passage covers 26 T cell receptor beta chains from one sample sequenced in a study of cytomegalovirus exposure and HLA in healthy donors. Only in-frame clones appear in the TCRdb table, and some are missing; sequencing was by immunoSEQ multiplex PCR. The sample yields under 150,000 clones, 70% to 90% seen once. Sequenced input: PBMCs. These TCRs come from a woman under 40 in good health and CMV-seronegative.

The chain combines TRBV5-1 with TRBJ1-1, with TRBD1 identical over 9 bases. Germline V gives CDR1 SGHRS, CDR2 YFSETQ. The CDR3 covers 14 residues. V trimming: 4 bases; J trimming: 5 bases; junction bases outside the gene matches: 6. CDR3 in DNA: TGCGCCAGCAGCGAGTTCGGACAGGGGACTGAAGCTTTCTTT. Encoded protein: CASSEFGQGTEAFF.

V gene TRBV13 combines with J gene TRBJ2-5; 7 bases agree with TRBD1. With 5 bases clipped from V and 0 bases from J, the junction kept 3 bases outside the gene matches. CDR3 size: 14 residues. Germline values: CDR1 PRHDT, CDR2 FYEKMQ (reference sequence). The CDR3 DNA reads as TGTGCCAGCAGCGACGGACAGGACCAAGAGACCCAGTACTTC. Its protein product is CASSDGQDQETQYF. Filled out from reference TRBV13 and TRBJ2-5, the complete variable domain reads AAGVIQSPRHLIKEKRETATLKCYPIPRHDTVYWYQQGPGQDPQFLISFYEKMQSDKGSIPDRFSAQQFSDYHSELNMSSLELGDSALYFCASSDGQDQETQYFGPGTRLLVL.

The chain employs TRBV2 and TRBJ2-2; the match to TRBD2 covers 10 bases. V shed 7 bases and J 1 base; nucleotides not matched to a gene: 3. The CDR3 runs to 15 residues. CDR1 SNHLY and CDR2 FYNNEI come from the germline V gene. CDR3 in amino acids: CASTLAGGNTGELFF. CDR3 DNA sequence: TGTGCCAGCACTTTAGCGGGGGGGAACACCGGGGAGCTGTTTTTT.

The V gene is TRBV18, the J gene TRBJ2-7; perhaps TRBD2 as D (5 bases). With 4 bases removed from V and 2 bases from J, the gap between germline ends came to 15 bases. CDR1 and CDR2 (germline): KGHSH, LQKENI. The CDR3 extends over 15 amino acids. The CDR3 nucleotides are TGTGCCAGCTCACAGAGCCCCCGGGATCCCTACGAGCAGTACTTC. Translation: CASSQSPRDPYEQYF.

The V call is TRBV7-2, the J call TRBJ2-7; 8 nucleotides line up with TRBD2. The germline gives CDR1 SGHTA, CDR2 FQGNSA. This CDR3 region has 15 residues. V dropped 5 bases and J dropped 5; count of bases not matched to a gene: 11. The CDR3 DNA is TGTGCCAGCAGCCCGCGAGCGGGGGAGTCTCACGAGCAGTACTTC. Its translation is CASSPRAGESHEQYF.

The chain has TRBV25-1 and TRBJ1-5; 8 nucleotides match TRBD1. From germline, CDR1 is MGHDK and CDR2 SYGVNS. Germline trimming cut 3 bases from V and 2 bases from J; bases unmatched to any gene: 3. The CDR3 consists of 15 residues. CDR3 sequence: CASSDGGQGNQPQHF. CDR3 sequence (DNA): TGTGCCAGCAGTGACGGGGGACAGGGCAATCAGCCCCAGCATTTT.

The rearrangement uses TRBV5-1 and TRBJ2-2; a weak D match, TRBD1 (5 bases). This CDR3 has 14 residues. CDR1 is SGHRS, CDR2 YFSETQ, per germline. The V end lost 4 bases, the J end lost 3 bases, and 10 bases lay between the germline ends. The CDR3 DNA is TGCGCCAGCAGCATATCAGGGTACACCGGGGAGCTGTTTTTT. Translation gives CASSISGYTGELFF.

This chain joins TRBV7-2 and TRBJ2-5; no clear D. Trimming left V 3 bases short and J 0 bases short, with 5 bases between. CDR1 is SGHTA, CDR2 FQGNSA, per germline. CDR3 length equals 13 residues. The CDR3 DNA reads TGTGCCAGCAGCTTTTACAACCAAGAGACCCAGTACTTC. Amino acids: CASSFYNQETQYF.

This clone was observed once. The chain recombines TRBV7-9 with TRBJ1-1; D unresolved. CDR3 length equals 16 residues. Germline assignment: CDR1 SEHNR and CDR2 FQNEAQ (reference sequence). Trimming removed 5 bases at V and 3 bases at J, with 19 bases between. The CDR3 nucleotides read TGTGCCAGCAGCCGCAATCGGGGTGTGGGGTACACTGAAGCTTTCTTT. Its translation is CASSRNRGVGYTEAFF.

This clone has only one observation. The V and J genes are TRBV7-2 and TRBJ1-4, with 7 bases that match TRBD1. Germline trimming cut 5 bases from V and 7 bases from J; bases unmatched to any gene: 10. Germline lookup yields CDR1 SGHTA and CDR2 FQGNSA. CDR3 length: 15 amino acids. CDR3 sequence (DNA): TGTGCCAGCAGCATTAGGGGCAAGGGGGCTGAAAAACTGTTTTTT. The encoded protein is CASSIRGKGAEKLFF.

V gene TRBV15 combines with J gene TRBJ1-6; no reliable D call. The CDR3 runs to 14 residues. Germline lookup yields CDR1 LNHNV and CDR2 YYDKDF (reference sequence). The V end was cut by 1 base, the J end by 7 bases, with 8 bases between. In nucleotides, the CDR3 is TGTGCCACCAGCAGAGGGCAGGAAAATTCACCCCTCCACTTT. Its translation is CATSRGQENSPLHF.

This chain uses TRBV2 with TRBJ1-6, with 8 nucleotides matching TRBD1. The CDR3 spans 14 residues. The germline V gene has CDR1 SNHLY and CDR2 FYNNEI. V lost 11 bases and J lost 6; bases outside the gene matches: 9. The CDR3 region is CAGRTGRGNSPLHF. CDR3 DNA sequence: TGTGCCGGGAGGACAGGGCGGGGTAATTCACCCCTCCACTTT.

J is TRBJ1-1 and V is TRBV27; 10 positions match TRBD1. The CDR3 has 13 residues. CDR1 MNHEY and CDR2 SMNVEV come from the germline V gene (reference sequence). J was trimmed by 1 base and V by 10 bases; bases with no gene match: 3. CDR3 sequence (DNA): TGTGCCACCTGGACAGGGGGGAACACTGAAGCTTTCTTT. It yields the protein CATWTGGNTEAFF.

The rearrangement joins TRBV30 to TRBJ1-5; D perhaps matches TRBD1 (6 bases). This CDR3 comprises 12 residues. Trimming took off 2 bases at V and 7 bases at J, with 9 bases between the two ends. The germline CDR1 and CDR2 sequences are GTSNPN and SVGIG (reference sequence). Written as DNA, the CDR3 is TGTGCCTGGAGTAGGGGGTTGCAGCCCCAGCATTTT. This codes for CAWSRGLQPQHF.

CDR3 sequence (DNA): TGTGCCAGTAGTACTGGGACAGGGACAAAGGGCTACACCTTC. Amino acid sequence: CASSTGTGTKGYTF. The chain recombines TRBV19 with TRBJ1-2, with TRBD1 matching over 9 bases. The germline CDR1 and CDR2 sequences are LNHDA and SQIVND (reference sequence). The CDR3 is made up of 14 amino acids. The V and J ends lost 4 bases and 8 bases, in that order; junction bases with no gene match: 8.

In its sample, this clone was seen once. This rearrangement joins TRBV5-1 to TRBJ2-1; 8 positions match TRBD2. The CDR3 spans 15 residues. V was clipped by 1 base and J by 10 bases; unmatched bases: 10. CDR1 is SGHRS and CDR2 is YFSETQ in the germline V gene. For the CDR3, the DNA is TGCGCCAGCAGCTTGAACGGGGGGGTTCTTCAGGAGCAGTTCTTC. This sequence encodes CASSLNGGVLQEQFF.

The J gene is TRBJ2-7, the V gene TRBV6-5; D is possibly TRBD1 (6 bases). Trimming removed 2 bases from V and 5 bases from J, with 13 bases in between. The CDR3 is 14 amino acids. Germline V gene data show CDR1 as MNHEY and CDR2 as SVGAGI. CDR3 sequence (DNA): TGTGCCAGCAGTTACACTACAGGGTACGACGAGCAGTACTTC. Translation gives CASSYTTGYDEQYF.

The chain links TRBV5-1 to TRBJ2-1; D possibly corresponds to TRBD2 (6 bases). This CDR3 contains 15 residues. Trimming left V 0 bases short and J 10 bases short, with 17 bases between. Germline CDR1 reads SGHRS; CDR2 reads YFSETQ. The CDR3 sequence: CASSLAAAGLGEQFF. In DNA, the CDR3 is TGCGCCAGCAGCTTGGCCGCGGCGGGACTCGGGGAGCAGTTCTTC.

This chain uses TRBV5-1 with TRBJ1-2; TRBD1 matches 8 bases. The CDR3 runs to 18 residues. CDR1 SGHRS and CDR2 YFSETQ come from the germline V gene. The trim removed 4 bases at V and 0 bases at J, leaving 14 bases unmatched. The CDR3 region has the DNA TGCGCCAGCAGCCCCGAAAGGACAGGGATTTACGCTAACTATGGCTACACCTTC. This sequence encodes CASSPERTGIYANYGYTF.

The chain has TRBV28 and TRBJ2-3; possibly TRBD2 for D (5 bases). V dropped 3 bases and J dropped 6 bases, with 16 bases sitting between them. The CDR3 is made up of 15 amino acids. CDR1 and CDR2 from the germline V gene are MDHEN and SYDVKM. The CDR3 nucleotides are TGTGCCAGCAGTTTCCGTGACGGGGTTTCGGATACGCAGTATTTT. As protein: CASSFRDGVSDTQYF.

This chain connects TRBV21-1 to TRBJ2-1; the D call in the table, TRBD2, was not verified against the DNA. TRBV21-1 is recorded as a pseudogene. This CDR3 region has 16 residues. DNA of the CDR3: TGTGCCAGCAGCAAAGAGGGCGCGGGGGGGATCAATGAGCAGTTCTTC. Translation: CASSKEGAGGINEQFF.

This rearrangement joins TRBV9 to TRBJ1-3; D is uncertain. Germline CDR1 SGDLS, CDR2 YYNGEE. The CDR3 runs 14 residues. V dropped 0 bases and J dropped 1 base, with 5 bases sitting between them. The CDR3 sequence: CASSVVPSGNTIYF. Written as DNA, the CDR3 is TGTGCCAGCAGCGTAGTTCCTTCTGGAAACACCATATATTTT.

J is TRBJ2-5 and V is TRBV5-4, with TRBD1 matching over 7 bases. After removal of 4 bases from V and 0 bases from J, the junction contained 3 bases not matched to a gene. This CDR3 has 14 residues. CDR1 is SGHNT, CDR2 YYREEE, per germline (reference sequence). The CDR3 DNA follows: TGTGCCAGCAGCCCGGGACAGTACCAAGAGACCCAGTACTTC. It encodes CASSPGQYQETQYF.

The chain is built from TRBV7-8 and TRBJ2-1; TRBD2 matches 8 bases. The CDR3 is made up of 14 amino acids. Germline CDR1 is SGHVS and CDR2 is FQNEAQ. V lost 5 bases to trimming and J lost 9 bases; unmatched junction nucleotides: 9. The CDR3 sequence: CASSTRGGGGEQFF. The CDR3 DNA sequence: TGTGCCAGCAGCACCCGGGGGGGCGGGGGTGAGCAGTTCTTC.

The chain employs TRBV2 and TRBJ2-5, with D possibly matching TRBD2 (6 bases). Germline V gene sequence: CDR1 SNHLY, CDR2 FYNNEI. There are 16 residues in the CDR3. Trimming took off 3 bases at V and 0 bases at J, with 14 bases between the two ends. The CDR3 DNA follows: TGTGCCAGCAGTGAGTGGAGGGTTTTGTACCAAGAGACCCAGTACTTC. Translating gives CASSEWRVLYQETQYF.

In the case of this clone: At one end, the junction sequence differs from germline, possibly due to a read error. The chain carries TRBV6-1 and TRBJ2-4, with TRBD1 matching 11 bases. The length of the CDR3 is 18 residues. The germline gives CDR1 MNHNS, CDR2 SASEGT. CDR3 sequence: CASSEARTGGLAKNIQYF. DNA of the CDR3: TGTGCCAGCAGTGAAGCGCGGACAGGGGGCTTGGCCAAAAATATTCAGTACTTC.